Each of the 23 T cell receptor beta chains below was sequenced from the same sample in a study of OX40 agonist ivuxolimab in advanced cancers. Generated by immunoSEQ multiplex PCR, the TCRdb table keeps only in-frame clones and is missing some. The sample contains about 94,000 clones, about 93% of which appear only once. Sequences were derived from CD4+ or CD8+ T cells sorted from blood, sampled in a trial of the OX40 agonist ivuxolimab. The source of these receptors is an adult with an advanced solid tumor such as melanoma, head and neck, liver or kidney cancer.

This chain links TRBV6-1 with TRBJ2-5; 7 nucleotides agree with TRBD1. V dropped 5 bases and J dropped 3; count of bases not matched to a gene: 6. The CDR3 is 14 amino acids. The germline V gene has CDR1 MNHNS and CDR2 SASEGT. The CDR3 nucleotides read TGTGCCAGCAGTTCGCCGGGACAGAAAGAGACCCAGTACTTC. Its protein is CASSSPGQKETQYF.

V and J are TRBV5-1 and TRBJ2-3; possibly TRBD1 for D (5 bases). The CDR3 contains 14 residues. V lost 1 base to trimming and J lost 2 bases, with 8 bases between them. The germline gives CDR1 SGHRS, CDR2 YFSETQ. The CDR3 protein is CASSLQGNTDTQYF. The CDR3 DNA follows: TGCGCCAGCAGCTTGCAGGGCAACACAGATACGCAGTATTTT.

The chain uses TRBV7-6 and TRBJ2-3, with TRBD2 matching 8 bases. The V gene's germline CDR1 is SGHVS and CDR2 FNYEAQ. This CDR3 contains 17 residues. J lost 1 base, V lost 1 base, and 7 bases had no gene match. CDR3 region: CASSLVRGLARTDTQYF. CDR3 bases: TGTGCCAGCAGCTTAGTTCGCGGACTAGCCCGCACAGATACGCAGTATTTT.

As DNA, the CDR3 is TGTGCCAGCAGCTTACAGACAGGGGGCGAGGGAGATACGCAGTATTTT. Translating gives CASSLQTGGEGDTQYF. J is TRBJ2-3 and V is TRBV7-3, with TRBD1 matching 10 bases. CDR1 and CDR2 (germline): SGHTA, FQGTGA. CDR3 length: 16 amino acids. The ends lost 2 bases at V and 5 bases at J; junction bases unmatched: 7.

The J gene is TRBJ2-5, the V gene TRBV28; D possibly matches TRBD1 or TRBD2 (5 bases each). Trimming pared 1 base from V and 9 bases from J, leaving 15 bases between. This CDR3 contains 14 residues. The germline gives CDR1 MDHEN, CDR2 SYDVKM. CDR3 in amino acids: CASSLYLGDPSQYF. CDR3 coding DNA: TGTGCCAGCAGTTTATATCTCGGGGACCCCTCCCAGTACTTC.

The CDR3: CASSEELSTYEQYF. CDR3 sequence (DNA): TGTGCCAGCAGTGAAGAACTCTCTACCTACGAGCAGTACTTC. The chain couples TRBV6-4 to TRBJ2-7; D gene uncertain. V lost 3 bases and J lost 2, with 11 bases in between. The CDR3 is 14 amino acids. The germline V gene encodes CDR1 MRHNA and CDR2 SNTAGT.

The rearrangement uses TRBV4-3 and TRBJ2-2; D not resolved. The CDR3 sequence is 15 residues long. Germline-derived CDR1 and CDR2 are LGHNA and YSLEER. Trimming shortened V by 0 bases and J by 3 bases, and 8 bases separated the two germline ends. CDR3 nucleotide sequence: TGCGCCAGCAGCCAAGATGGATCGGACACCGGGGAGCTGTTTTTT. Its protein is CASSQDGSDTGELFF.

In regard to this clone: Germline and junction disagree at one end, which may indicate a read error. The rearrangement joins TRBV4-2 to TRBJ2-4, with 9 nucleotides matching TRBD1. The CDR3 loop spans 17 amino acids. CDR1 is LGHNA, CDR2 YNFKEQ, per germline. The CDR3 DNA follows: TGTGCCAGCAGTCAAGCAGTCGGGGACAGGGACCAAAACATTCAGTACTTC. It codes for CASSQAVGDRDQNIQYF.

The chain has TRBV27 and TRBJ2-5; D is ambiguous. V shed 4 bases and J shed 7 bases, with 7 bases lying between them. In germline, CDR1 is MNHEY, CDR2 SMNVEV (reference sequence). This CDR3 is 11 amino acids long. CDR3 amino acids: CASSSRRTQYF. The CDR3 bases are TGTGCCAGCAGTTCACGGAGGACCCAGTACTTC.

The rearrangement links TRBV30 to TRBJ1-1; tentatively, D is TRBD1 (6 bases). The V gene's germline CDR1 is GTSNPN and CDR2 SVGIG (reference sequence). CDR3 length: 18 residues. Trimming removed 4 bases at V and 3 bases at J, with 27 bases between. The CDR3 region is CAWISYSLSRGMDTEAFF. The CDR3 bases are TGTGCCTGGATTTCTTATTCCCTTTCCAGGGGAATGGACACTGAAGCTTTCTTT.

The chain links TRBV5-4 to TRBJ1-1; possible D gene TRBD1, 5 bases. The CDR3 totals 13 residues. V was cut by 6 bases and J by 1 base, with 10 bases left in between. Per the germline V gene, CDR1 is SGHNT and CDR2 is YYREEE (reference sequence). This chain's CDR3 is CASNIDRNTEAFF. Here the CDR3 DNA reads TGTGCCAGCAACATTGACAGGAACACTGAAGCTTTCTTT.

This sequence joins TRBV7-2 and TRBJ1-2, with D perhaps matching TRBD1 (5 bases). Trimming stripped 5 bases from V and 2 bases from J, with 21 bases between. This CDR3 spans 17 amino acids. CDR1 is SGHTA and CDR2 is FQGNSA in the germline V gene. The CDR3, as DNA: TGTGCCAGCAGCCCGAGACAGTTGAGACAAACAAACTATGGCTACACCTTC. This gives the protein CASSPRQLRQTNYGYTF.

This clone is a singleton in its sample. The chain is built from TRBV19 and TRBJ2-3, with 7 positions matching TRBD1. With 6 bases clipped from V and 9 bases from J, the junction kept 15 bases outside the gene matches. The CDR3 loop spans 15 amino acids. Germline V lookup: CDR1 LNHDA, CDR2 SQIVND (reference sequence). CDR3 sequence: CASRRDHSARGTQYF. CDR3 DNA: TGTGCCAGTAGGAGGGACCATAGCGCCAGGGGGACGCAGTATTTT.

V gene TRBV11-3 combines with J gene TRBJ2-7; no clear D gene. Germline CDR1 is SGHNT and CDR2 is YENEEA. The CDR3 totals 13 residues. V was pared by 4 bases and J by 7 bases, with 14 bases between. In DNA form, the CDR3 reads TGTGCCAGCAGCTCGACGACGGTTGGGGAGCAGTACTTC. Translation gives CASSSTTVGEQYF.

The chain recombines TRBV5-4 with TRBJ1-5; D may be TRBD1 (6 bases). This CDR3 is 16 amino acids long. Germline CDR1 and CDR2: SGHNT and YYREEE (reference sequence). V lost 0 bases, J lost 2 bases, and 12 bases lay in between. DNA of the CDR3: TGTGCCAGCAGCTTGGCAGGGGATAAGGGCAATCAGCCCCAGCATTTT. Protein product: CASSLAGDKGNQPQHF.

CDR3 sequence: CASSFGGGTDTQYF. CDR3 sequence (DNA): TGTGCCAGCAGCTTCGGGGGAGGCACAGATACGCAGTATTTT. The chain combines TRBV7-2 with TRBJ2-3, with D perhaps TRBD2 (6 bases). This CDR3 spans 14 amino acids. Germline assignment: CDR1 SGHTA and CDR2 FQGNSA. Trimming left V 3 bases short and J 1 base short, with 8 bases between.

The chain uses TRBV19 and TRBJ1-1; 10 nucleotides align to TRBD1. With 7 bases clipped from V and 11 bases from J, the junction kept 19 bases outside the gene matches. In germline, CDR1 is LNHDA, CDR2 SQIVND (reference sequence). CDR3 length equals 16 residues. This chain's CDR3 is CASTPGQGPGTVRAFF. The DNA of the CDR3 is TGTGCCAGTACCCCGGGACAGGGGCCCGGAACAGTGCGGGCTTTCTTT. The full variable domain, completed using reference TRBV19 and TRBJ1-1, is DGGITQSPKYLFRKEGQNVTLSCEQNLNHDAMYWYRQDPGQGLRLIYYSQIVNDFQKGDIAEGYSVSREKKESFPLTVTSAQKNPTAFYLCASTPGQGPGTVRAFFGQGTRLTVV.

The J gene is TRBJ2-7, the V gene TRBV7-2, with D perhaps TRBD1 (5 bases). The ends were cut back, 1 base at V and 3 bases at J, with 13 bases in the middle. Germline V lookup: CDR1 SGHTA, CDR2 FQGNSA. CDR3 length: 15 amino acids. CDR3 protein: CASSLDRSGVYEQYF. As DNA, the CDR3 is TGTGCCAGCAGCTTAGACAGGTCAGGAGTCTACGAGCAGTACTTC.

This sequence joins TRBV25-1 and TRBJ1-2; 8 nucleotides align to TRBD1. Germline CDR1 reads MGHDK; CDR2 reads SYGVNS. The CDR3 is 12 amino acids. V trimming: 9 bases; J trimming: 8 bases; junction bases outside the gene matches: 8. The CDR3 loop reads CARVDRGGGYTF. DNA for the CDR3: TGTGCCAGGGTAGACAGGGGCGGAGGCTACACCTTC.

V usage is TRBV7-8 and J usage is TRBJ1-1, with a weak D call TRBD1 (5 bases). V was trimmed by 1 base and J by 1 base, leaving 13 bases between them. Per the germline V gene, CDR1 is SGHVS and CDR2 is FQNEAQ. The CDR3 length is 16 residues. The CDR3 here is CASSLVRRGENTEAFF. DNA for the CDR3: TGTGCCAGCAGCTTAGTACGACGGGGGGAGAACACTGAAGCTTTCTTT.

V gene TRBV12-1 combines with J gene TRBJ1-1; the table's TRBD1 call for D was not verified on the DNA. TRBV12-1 is a recognized pseudogene. The CDR3 contains 13 residues. The CDR3 here is CASTSGTGSWAFF. In nucleotides, the CDR3 is TGTGCCAGCACCTCCGGGACAGGGTCATGGGCTTTCTTT.

V usage is TRBV10-3 and J usage is TRBJ2-5, with D perhaps given as TRBD1 or TRBD2 (6 bases each). The germline V gene encodes CDR1 ENHRY and CDR2 SYGVKD. Trimming cost V 5 bases and J 4 bases, with 14 bases left between them. The CDR3 is made up of 14 amino acids. CDR3 DNA sequence: TGTGCCATCAGTCTTAACGGAGGGGGAGAGACCCAGTACTTC. Its translation: CAISLNGGGETQYF.

The gene calls are TRBV7-3 and TRBJ2-2; 9 positions match TRBD2. This CDR3 contains 16 residues. Germline-derived CDR1 and CDR2 are SGHTA and FQGTGA. V lost 4 bases and J lost 7; bases outside the gene matches: 10. CDR3 sequence: CASSSIVTSGIGELFF. The CDR3 nucleotides read TGTGCCAGCAGCTCAATAGTGACTAGCGGTATCGGGGAGCTGTTTTTT.